This TCR beta chain was sequenced for a study of blood T cell repertoires in COVID-19. TCRdb's table, derived via immunoSEQ multiplex PCR, lists solely in-frame clones and lacks some. The table shows roughly 61,000 clones, with approximately 92% occurring only once. This receptor was obtained from a man older than 75 with acute or convalescent COVID-19. Source material: peripheral blood.

The CDR3 nucleotides read TGTGCCAGCAGCCCAACTAGCGGGGGGACAAAAGAGCAGTTCTTC. It codes for CASSPTSGGTKEQFF. The chain employs TRBV7-3 and TRBJ2-1; 12 nucleotides agree with TRBD2. Germline V gene data show CDR1 as SGHTA and CDR2 as FQGTGA. The trim removed 5 bases at V and 10 bases at J, leaving 9 bases unmatched. The CDR3 covers 15 residues.